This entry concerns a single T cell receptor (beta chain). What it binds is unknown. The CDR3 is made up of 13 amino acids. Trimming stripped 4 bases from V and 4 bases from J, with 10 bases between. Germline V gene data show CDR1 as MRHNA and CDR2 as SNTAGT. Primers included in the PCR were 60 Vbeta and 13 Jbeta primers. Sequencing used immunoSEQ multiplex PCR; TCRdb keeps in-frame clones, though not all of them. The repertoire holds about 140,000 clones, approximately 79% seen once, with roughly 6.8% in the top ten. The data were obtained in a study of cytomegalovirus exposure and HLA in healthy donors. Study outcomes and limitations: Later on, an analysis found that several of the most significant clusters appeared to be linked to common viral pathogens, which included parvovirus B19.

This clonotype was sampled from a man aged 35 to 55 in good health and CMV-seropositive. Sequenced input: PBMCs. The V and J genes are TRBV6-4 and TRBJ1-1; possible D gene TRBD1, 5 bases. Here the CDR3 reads CASSGDSGTEAFF. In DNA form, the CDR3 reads TGTGCCAGCAGTGGGGACTCAGGCACTGAAGCTTTCTTT.